This paragraph covers one T cell receptor (beta chain) sequence. The sample originates from a study of blood T cell repertoires in COVID-19. Study summary: Samples of COVID-19 (acute and convalescent) were obtained from the United States, Italy and Spain.

Trimming removed 2 bases from V and 3 bases from J; junction bases left unmatched: 9. CDR3 length: 18 amino acids. The germline gives CDR1 SNHLY, CDR2 FYNNEI. Authors' analysis steps: Researchers report that nucleated cell counts were estimated from reference gene primer amplification. The data were produced by immunoSEQ multiplex PCR, yet TCRdb's version contains in-frame clones alone and is incomplete. V and J calls and clone size are given by that table; D and trimming were obtained from the DNA. The table includes fewer than 500,000 clones, just over 85% detected once. The rearrangement uses TRBV2 and TRBJ2-1, with 11 bases fitting TRBD2. The TCR sequence derives from a woman aged 30 to 39 with active or convalescent COVID-19. The sequencing sample was made of peripheral blood. CDR3: CASSEFSGRGRYYNEQFF. CDR3 bases: TGTGCCAGCAGTGAATTTAGCGGGAGGGGTAGGTACTACAATGAGCAGTTCTTC.